This T cell receptor beta chain was identified during a study of T cell changes during pregnancy in multiple sclerosis. Germline-derived CDR1 and CDR2 are SGHTA and FQGNSA. V was pared by 3 bases and J by 1 base, with 7 bases between. This CDR3 has 14 residues. The assay was immunoSEQ multiplex PCR, and TCRdb's table has in-frame clones only and misses some. The sample comprises 58,000 or so clones, approximately 91% of which are singletons, and 0.35% to 0.45% rests with the top ten. The source is a female donor with multiple sclerosis, enrolled in a pregnancy study. Sequencing was performed on CD4+ T cells from peripheral blood mononuclear cells, taken in the third trimester of pregnancy. The chain combines TRBV7-2 with TRBJ1-3, with D perhaps matching TRBD1 (6 bases). This chain's CDR3 is CASSLDSSGNTIYF. The CDR3 region has the DNA TGTGCCAGCAGCTTGGACAGTTCTGGAAACACCATATATTTT.